This TCR beta chain comes out of a study of T cell repertoires in cytomegalovirus infection. MiXCR was run by TCRdb on the reads, yielding one entry per CDR3 protein. The profile covers 830,000 or so distinct CDR3 sequences, with approximately 32% appearing a single time and over 10% taken by the ten largest. This clonotype appeared a few times. Antigen unknown. V was trimmed by 0 bases and J by 7 bases, leaving 13 bases between them. The CDR3 length is 16 residues. In germline, CDR1 is MNHNY, CDR2 SVGAGI (reference sequence). The receptor was isolated from a human donor in good health (CMV status not recorded). Some clones in this sample may be carry-over from other donors' samples. The sample here was cultured CD8+ T cells from PBMCs, taken from culture after CMV antigen stimulation. This rearrangement joins TRBV6-6 to TRBJ1-6; D is unclear. The CDR3 is CASSYSTPSRNSPLHF. The CDR3 DNA follows: TGTGCCAGCAGTTACTCAACACCCAGTAGGAATTCACCCCTCCACTTT.